The clone carrying this T cell receptor beta chain appeared a few times. This sample is drawn from a study of blood T cell repertoires in COVID-19. The CDR3 totals 13 residues. Trimming cost V 10 bases and J 4 bases, with 13 bases left between them. Germline V gives CDR1 MNHEY, CDR2 SVGAGI. Here immunoSEQ multiplex PCR was the method, and the copy in TCRdb shows in-frame clones only, minus some. The sample comprises tens of thousands of clones, 80% to 90% of which are singletons, and approximately 10% rests with the top ten. The TCR comes from a human donor in a cohort sampled during active COVID-19. Material for sequencing was peripheral blood. This chain connects TRBV6-5 to TRBJ2-2; tentative D call: TRBD1 (6 bases). The CDR3 DNA sequence: TGTGCCACCTGTTTACAGGGCACCGGGGAGCTGTTTTTT. Its protein product is CATCLQGTGELFF.